Presented here are 8 T cell receptor beta chains from one specimen sequenced in a study of CD8 T cells in ankylosing spondylitis. One entry per CDR3 protein, called by TCRdb with MiXCR from the 5' RACE reads. The sample has about 130,000 distinct CDR3 sequences; roughly an eighth are singletons. What was sequenced was blood, either unsorted or a sorted T cell fraction (not recorded which). These TCRs come from a female donor with ankylosing spondylitis or in good health (not recorded which).

This clonotype was seen at least ten times. The V and J genes are TRBV5-6 and TRBJ2-7, with D perhaps matching TRBD1 (6 bases). CDR3 length: 15 residues. Germline V gene lookup returns CDR1 SGHDT and CDR2 YYEEEE. Trimming cost V 4 bases and J 4 bases, with 18 bases left between them. The CDR3 bases are TGTGCCAGCAGCAGCGGTCACAGGGTGATATACGAGCAGTACTTC. Translated: CASSSGHRVIYEQYF.

The rearrangement joins TRBV14 to TRBJ2-3; TRBD2 aligns across 9 bases. Germline-derived CDR1 and CDR2 are SGHDN and FVKESK. The trim removed 2 bases at V and 4 bases at J, leaving 4 bases unmatched. This CDR3 contains 15 residues. The CDR3 bases are TGTGCCAGCAGCCAACATATAGCGGGAGCAGATACGCAGTATTTT. This sequence encodes CASSQHIAGADTQYF.

This chain joins TRBV18 and TRBJ1-1, with 9 bases matching TRBD1. Germline V gene lookup returns CDR1 KGHSH and CDR2 LQKENI. The CDR3 has 16 amino acids. Trimming took 3 bases from V and 0 from J; bases not matched to a gene: 5. Here the CDR3 reads CASSPGTGLLNTEAFF. CDR3 DNA sequence: TGTGCCAGCTCACCGGGGACAGGGCTTTTGAACACTGAAGCTTTCTTT.

The J gene is TRBJ1-4, the V gene TRBV7-3; D is undetermined. The CDR3 covers 15 residues. Germline CDR1 reads SGHTA; CDR2 reads FQGTGA. Trimming cost V 0 bases and J 3 bases, with 8 bases left between them. The DNA of the CDR3 is TGTGCCAGCAGCTTAACTGGACTTGCTAATGAAAAACTGTTTTTT. Protein: CASSLTGLANEKLFF.

This clonotype appeared a few times. The rearrangement joins TRBV29-1 to TRBJ2-1; TRBD1 agrees at 9 bases. The CDR3 extends over 14 amino acids. V lost 5 bases, J lost 6 bases, and 8 bases stayed unmatched. Germline lookup yields CDR1 SQVTM and CDR2 ANQGSEA. The CDR3 bases are TGCAGCGTTCAAAGGGGACAGGGCTCCAATGAGCAGTTCTTC. Translating gives CSVQRGQGSNEQFF.

This clonotype was seen only a few times. The chain couples TRBV6-1 to TRBJ2-2; TRBD2 agrees at 11 bases. The CDR3 extends over 15 amino acids. Looked up from germline, CDR1 is MNHNS and CDR2 is SASEGT. V lost 8 bases, J lost 3 bases, and 5 bases stayed unmatched. CDR3 region: CASRLAGGDTGELFF. The CDR3 nucleotides are TGTGCCAGCCGCCTAGCGGGAGGCGACACCGGGGAGCTGTTTTTT.

There are a few counts of this clonotype. The chain couples TRBV12-3 or TRBV12-4 to TRBJ2-7; D may be TRBD1 (5 bases). Trimming shortened V by 5 bases and J by 1 base, and 12 bases separated the two germline ends. The CDR3 covers 14 residues. The CDR3 nucleotides are TGTGCCAGCAGTCCTCAGACAGTTTCCTACGAGCAGTACTTC. Translated: CASSPQTVSYEQYF.

This clonotype appeared a few times. The chain has TRBV3-1 and TRBJ2-1; perhaps D is TRBD1 or TRBD2 (6 bases each). Germline V gene sequence: CDR1 LGHDT, CDR2 YNNKEL (reference sequence). V was cut by 2 bases and J by 8 bases, with 10 bases left in between. The CDR3 runs to 13 residues. For the CDR3, the DNA is TGTGCCAGCAGCCAACGAGGGGGGCATGAGCAGTTCTTC. It yields the protein CASSQRGGHEQFF.